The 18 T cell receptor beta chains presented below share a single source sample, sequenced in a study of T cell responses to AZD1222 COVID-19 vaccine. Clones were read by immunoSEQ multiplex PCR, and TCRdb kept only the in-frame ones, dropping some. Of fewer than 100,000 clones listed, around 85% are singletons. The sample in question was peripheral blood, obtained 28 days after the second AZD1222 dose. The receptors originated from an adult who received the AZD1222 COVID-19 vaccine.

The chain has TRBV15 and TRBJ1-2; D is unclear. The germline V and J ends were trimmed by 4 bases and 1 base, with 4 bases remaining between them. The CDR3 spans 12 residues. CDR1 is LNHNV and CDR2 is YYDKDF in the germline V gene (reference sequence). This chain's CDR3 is CATSTVNYGYTF. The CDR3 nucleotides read TGTGCCACCAGCACAGTTAACTATGGCTACACCTTC.

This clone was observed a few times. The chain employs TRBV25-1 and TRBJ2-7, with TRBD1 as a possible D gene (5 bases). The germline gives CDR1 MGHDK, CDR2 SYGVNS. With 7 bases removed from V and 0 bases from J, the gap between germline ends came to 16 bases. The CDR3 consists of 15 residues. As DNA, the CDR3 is TGTGCCAGCACCCACAGGACACTTAGCTCCTACGAGCAGTACTTC. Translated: CASTHRTLSSYEQYF.

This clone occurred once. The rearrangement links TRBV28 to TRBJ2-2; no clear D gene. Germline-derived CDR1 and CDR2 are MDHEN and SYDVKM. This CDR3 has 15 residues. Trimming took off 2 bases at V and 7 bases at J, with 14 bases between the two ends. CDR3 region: CASSLTQGSVGELFF. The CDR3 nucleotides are TGTGCCAGCAGTTTAACCCAAGGATCTGTCGGGGAGCTGTTTTTT.

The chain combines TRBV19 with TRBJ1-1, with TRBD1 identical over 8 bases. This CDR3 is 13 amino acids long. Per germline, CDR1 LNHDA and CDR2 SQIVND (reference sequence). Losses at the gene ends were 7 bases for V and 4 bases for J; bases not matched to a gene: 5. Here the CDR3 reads CASIHTGGTEAFF. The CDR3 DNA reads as TGTGCCAGTATCCACACAGGGGGCACTGAAGCTTTCTTT.

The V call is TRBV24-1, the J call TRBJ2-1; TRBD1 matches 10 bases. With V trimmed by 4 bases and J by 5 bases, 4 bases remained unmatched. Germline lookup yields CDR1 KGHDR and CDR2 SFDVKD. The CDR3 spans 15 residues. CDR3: CATSDRQGAHNEQFF. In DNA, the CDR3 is TGTGCCACCAGTGACCGACAGGGGGCCCACAATGAGCAGTTCTTC.

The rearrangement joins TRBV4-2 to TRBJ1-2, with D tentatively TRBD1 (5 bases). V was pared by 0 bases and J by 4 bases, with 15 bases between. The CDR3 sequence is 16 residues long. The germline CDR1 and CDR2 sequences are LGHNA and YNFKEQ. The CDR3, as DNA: TGTGCCAGCAGCCAAGATCTCTTGGGGGGGACCTATGGCTACACCTTC. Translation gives CASSQDLLGGTYGYTF.

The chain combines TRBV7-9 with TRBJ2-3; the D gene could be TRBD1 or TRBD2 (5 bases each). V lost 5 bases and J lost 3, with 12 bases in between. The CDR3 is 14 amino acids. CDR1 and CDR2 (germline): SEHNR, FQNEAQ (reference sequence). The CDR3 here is CASSRRDLTDTQYF. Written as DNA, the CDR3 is TGTGCCAGCAGCCGACGGGACCTTACAGATACGCAGTATTTT.

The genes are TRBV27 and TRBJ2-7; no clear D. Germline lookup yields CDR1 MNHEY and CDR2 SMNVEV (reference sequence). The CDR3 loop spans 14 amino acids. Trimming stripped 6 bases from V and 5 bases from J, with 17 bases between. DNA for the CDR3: TGTGCCAGCAGCCTTGACGGGTCCATTGACGAGCAGTACTTC. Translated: CASSLDGSIDEQYF.

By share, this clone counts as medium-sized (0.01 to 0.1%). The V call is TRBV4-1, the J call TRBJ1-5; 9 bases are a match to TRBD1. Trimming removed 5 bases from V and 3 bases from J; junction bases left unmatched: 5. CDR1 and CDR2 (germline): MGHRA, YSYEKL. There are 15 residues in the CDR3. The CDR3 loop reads CASSVDRGINQPQHF. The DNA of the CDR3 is TGCGCCAGCAGCGTCGACAGGGGGATCAATCAGCCCCAGCATTTT.

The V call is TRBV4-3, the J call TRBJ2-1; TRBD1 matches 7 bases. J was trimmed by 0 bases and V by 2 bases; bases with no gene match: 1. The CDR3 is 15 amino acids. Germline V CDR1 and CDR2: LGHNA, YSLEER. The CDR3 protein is CASSQQGDSYNEQFF. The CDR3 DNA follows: TGCGCCAGCAGCCAACAGGGGGACTCCTACAATGAGCAGTTCTTC.

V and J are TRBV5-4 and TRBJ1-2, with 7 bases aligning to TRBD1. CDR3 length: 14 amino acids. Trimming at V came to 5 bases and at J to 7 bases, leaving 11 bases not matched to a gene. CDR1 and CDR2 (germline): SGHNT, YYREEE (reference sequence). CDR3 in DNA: TGTGCCAGCAGATGGGGGCAGGGGGATTCTGGCTACACCTTC. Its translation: CASRWGQGDSGYTF.

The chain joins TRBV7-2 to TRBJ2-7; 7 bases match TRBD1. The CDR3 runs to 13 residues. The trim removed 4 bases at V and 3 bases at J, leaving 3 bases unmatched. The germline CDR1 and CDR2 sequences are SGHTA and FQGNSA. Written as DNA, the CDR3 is TGTGCCAGCAGCTCGGGGACAGACTACGAGCAGTACTTC. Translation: CASSSGTDYEQYF.

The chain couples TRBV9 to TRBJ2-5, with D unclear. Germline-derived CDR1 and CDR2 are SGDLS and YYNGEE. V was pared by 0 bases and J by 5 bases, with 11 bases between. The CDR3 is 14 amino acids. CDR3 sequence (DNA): TGTGCCAGCAGCGTAGGATCGGTTCGGGAGACCCAGTACTTC. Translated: CASSVGSVRETQYF.

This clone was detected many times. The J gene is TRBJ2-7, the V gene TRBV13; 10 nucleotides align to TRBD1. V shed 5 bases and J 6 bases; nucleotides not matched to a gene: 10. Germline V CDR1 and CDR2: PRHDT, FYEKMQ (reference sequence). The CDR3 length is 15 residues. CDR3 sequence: CASSLGGTGDAEQYF. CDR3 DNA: TGTGCCAGCAGCCTCGGGGGGACAGGGGACGCCGAGCAGTACTTC.

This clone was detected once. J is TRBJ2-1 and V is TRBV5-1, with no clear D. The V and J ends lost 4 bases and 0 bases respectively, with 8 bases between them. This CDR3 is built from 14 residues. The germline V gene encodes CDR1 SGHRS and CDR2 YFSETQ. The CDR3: CASSIGGSYNEQFF. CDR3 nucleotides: TGCGCCAGCAGCATTGGCGGCTCCTACAATGAGCAGTTCTTC.

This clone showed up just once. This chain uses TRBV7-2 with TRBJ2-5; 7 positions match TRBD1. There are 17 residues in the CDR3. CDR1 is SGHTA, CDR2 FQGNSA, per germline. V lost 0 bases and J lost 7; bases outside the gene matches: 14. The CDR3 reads CASSLAWDSRSAGTQYF. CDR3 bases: TGTGCCAGCAGCTTAGCTTGGGACAGCCGGTCGGCCGGGACCCAGTACTTC.

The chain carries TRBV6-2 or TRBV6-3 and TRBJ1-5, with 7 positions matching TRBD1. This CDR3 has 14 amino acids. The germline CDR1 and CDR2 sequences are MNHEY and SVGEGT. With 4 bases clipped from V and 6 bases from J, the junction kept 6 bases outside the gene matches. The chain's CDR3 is CASSSQGLSQPQHF. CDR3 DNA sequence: TGTGCCAGCAGTTCACAGGGGCTAAGTCAGCCCCAGCATTTT.

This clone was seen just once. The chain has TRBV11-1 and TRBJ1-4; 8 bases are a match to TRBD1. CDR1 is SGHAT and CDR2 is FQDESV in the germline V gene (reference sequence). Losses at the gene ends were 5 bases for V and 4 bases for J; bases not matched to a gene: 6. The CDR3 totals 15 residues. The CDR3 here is CASSTTGGVNEKLFF. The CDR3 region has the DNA TGTGCCAGCAGCACCACAGGGGGAGTTAATGAAAAACTGTTTTTT.